A selection of T cell receptor beta chains follows, all from one sample in a study of brain T cells in children with intractable seizures. Method: immunoSEQ multiplex PCR; TCRdb's copy keeps in-frame clones and lacks some. The sample consists of under 400,000 clones, approximately 93% of them appearing once. Sequenced here: peripheral blood, sampled roughly 5 months after surgery. The receptors derive from a boy under two years old with tuberous sclerosis and intractable seizures. The CDR3 runs from the conserved cysteine through the conserved F or W. A D gene is named only where the DNA matches it firmly. Rows may omit the clone size; those that give it use once, few, many or a size class.

v_call: TRBV5-1
j_call: TRBJ1-1
clone_size: once
d_call: NA
cdr3_aa: CASSLAWRLGNNTEAFF
cdr3_nt: TGCGCCAGCAGCTTGGCCTGGCGGTTAGGGAACAACACTGAAGCTTTCTTT

v_call: TRBV12-3/TRBV12-4
j_call: TRBJ1-2
clone_size: NA
d_call: NA
cdr3_aa: CASKSGGAGFNTF
cdr3_nt: TGTGCCAGCAAGTCCGGGGGGGCGGGTTTTAACACCTTC

v_call: TRBV7-9
j_call: TRBJ2-7
clone_size: NA
d_call: TRBD1
cdr3_aa: CASSPWTGAGYEQYF
cdr3_nt: TGTGCCAGCAGCCCTTGGACAGGGGCAGGCTACGAGCAGTACTTC

v_call: TRBV29-1
j_call: TRBJ1-1
clone_size: NA
d_call: NA
cdr3_aa: CSVPAGANLGTEAFF
cdr3_nt: TGCAGCGTCCCCGCCGGGGCTAACCTGGGGACTGAAGCTTTCTTT

v_call: TRBV5-5
j_call: TRBJ1-5
clone_size: NA
d_call: NA
cdr3_aa: CASSPTAYSNQPQHF
cdr3_nt: TGTGCCAGCAGTCCGACCGCATATAGCAATCAGCCCCAGCATTTT

v_call: TRBV11-1
j_call: TRBJ2-1
clone_size: NA
d_call: NA
cdr3_aa: CASSPSGEYSLNEQFF
cdr3_nt: TGTGCCAGCAGCCCCTCCGGGGAGTACTCCCTGAATGAGCAGTTCTTC

v_call: TRBV7-9
j_call: TRBJ2-3
clone_size: NA
d_call: NA
cdr3_aa: CASSLVADTQYF
cdr3_nt: TGTGCCAGCAGCTTGGTGGCAGATACGCAGTATTTT

v_call: TRBV5-8
j_call: TRBJ2-5
clone_size: NA
d_call: TRBD2
cdr3_aa: CASSPGAGGWETQYF
cdr3_nt: TGTGCCAGCAGCCCAGGCGCGGGAGGATGGGAGACCCAGTACTTC

v_call: TRBV5-1
j_call: TRBJ2-7
clone_size: NA
d_call: NA
cdr3_aa: CASQGTSTYEQYF
cdr3_nt: TGCGCCAGCCAGGGGACCTCCACCTACGAGCAGTACTTC

v_call: TRBV20-1
j_call: TRBJ1-1
clone_size: once
d_call: NA
cdr3_aa: CSARSEAFF
cdr3_nt: TGCAGTGCTAGATCAGAAGCTTTCTTT

v_call: TRBV6-5
j_call: TRBJ2-7
clone_size: NA
d_call: NA
cdr3_aa: CASSRTGSYEQYF
cdr3_nt: TGTGCCAGCAGTCGGACGGGCTCCTACGAGCAGTACTTC

v_call: TRBV6-5
j_call: TRBJ2-3
clone_size: NA
d_call: NA
cdr3_aa: CASRRLTDTQYF
cdr3_nt: TGTGCCAGCAGGCGCCTCACAGATACGCAGTATTTT

v_call: TRBV28
j_call: TRBJ1-1
clone_size: NA
d_call: TRBD1
cdr3_aa: CATGRGTEAFF
cdr3_nt: TGTGCCACAGGCAGGGGGACTGAAGCTTTCTTT

v_call: TRBV12-5
j_call: TRBJ2-3
clone_size: NA
d_call: TRBD2
cdr3_aa: CASGSTARFGGRMTDTQYF
cdr3_nt: TGTGCTAGTGGTTCAACTGCCCGCTTTGGCGGGAGGATGACAGATACGCAGTATTTT

v_call: TRBV6-5
j_call: TRBJ2-6
clone_size: NA
d_call: NA
cdr3_aa: CASSPSDSGANVLTF
cdr3_nt: TGTGCCAGCAGTCCTTCAGACTCTGGGGCCAACGTCCTGACTTTC

v_call: TRBV7-9
j_call: TRBJ2-7
clone_size: NA
d_call: NA
cdr3_aa: CASSSPGTNYEQYF
cdr3_nt: TGTGCCAGCAGTTCACCCGGGACAAACTACGAGCAGTACTTC

v_call: TRBV19
j_call: TRBJ2-7
clone_size: NA
d_call: NA
cdr3_aa: CASSITRTYEQYF
cdr3_nt: TGTGCCAGTAGTATAACCAGGACTTACGAGCAGTACTTC

v_call: TRBV7-9
j_call: TRBJ2-7
clone_size: NA
d_call: TRBD1
cdr3_aa: CASSASTGAYEQYF
cdr3_nt: TGTGCCAGCAGCGCGTCGACAGGGGCCTACGAGCAGTACTTC

v_call: TRBV9
j_call: TRBJ2-3
clone_size: NA
d_call: TRBD2
cdr3_aa: CASSGPAGGRLDTQYF
cdr3_nt: TGTGCCAGCAGCGGCCCAGCGGGGGGACGCTTAGATACGCAGTATTTT

v_call: TRBV15
j_call: TRBJ2-7
clone_size: NA
d_call: TRBD1
cdr3_aa: CATSRDRGQYEQYF
cdr3_nt: TGTGCCACCAGCAGAGATAGGGGACAGTACGAGCAGTACTTC

v_call: TRBV11-3
j_call: TRBJ2-1
clone_size: NA
d_call: NA
cdr3_aa: CASSFLDTLYNEQFF
cdr3_nt: TGTGCCAGCAGCTTTTTAGACACGCTCTACAATGAGCAGTTCTTC

v_call: TRBV7-3
j_call: TRBJ2-3
clone_size: NA
d_call: TRBD2
cdr3_aa: CASSPLAGASADTQYF
cdr3_nt: TGTGCCAGCAGCCCCTTAGCGGGAGCTAGTGCAGATACGCAGTATTTT

v_call: TRBV6-2/TRBV6-3
j_call: TRBJ2-1
clone_size: NA
d_call: TRBD2
cdr3_aa: CASSYSIVGLAGGEDEQFF
cdr3_nt: TGTGCCAGCAGTTACTCTATTGTGGGACTAGCGGGAGGTGAGGATGAGCAGTTCTTC

v_call: TRBV30
j_call: TRBJ1-1
clone_size: NA
d_call: NA
cdr3_aa: CAWSTGRNTEAFF
cdr3_nt: TGTGCCTGGAGTACAGGGAGGAACACTGAAGCTTTCTTT

v_call: TRBV7-6
j_call: TRBJ2-1
clone_size: NA
d_call: NA
cdr3_aa: CASSFRAGSSYNEQFF
cdr3_nt: TGTGCCAGCAGCTTCCGGGCCGGGAGCTCCTACAATGAGCAGTTCTTC

v_call: TRBV3-1/TRBV3-2
j_call: TRBJ2-7
clone_size: NA
d_call: NA
cdr3_aa: CASSQDTSGNSYEQYF
cdr3_nt: TGTGCCAGCAGCCAAGACACATCAGGAAACTCCTACGAGCAGTACTTC

v_call: TRBV6-5
j_call: TRBJ2-5
clone_size: NA
d_call: NA
cdr3_aa: CASPQREETQYF
cdr3_nt: TGTGCCAGCCCACAGCGGGAAGAGACCCAGTACTTC

v_call: TRBV4-1
j_call: TRBJ1-1
clone_size: NA
d_call: NA
cdr3_aa: CASSRQGSEAFF
cdr3_nt: TGCGCCAGCAGCCGGCAGGGTTCGGAAGCTTTCTTT

v_call: TRBV11-2
j_call: TRBJ2-7
clone_size: NA
d_call: TRBD2
cdr3_aa: CASSLGPRGGLYEQYF
cdr3_nt: TGTGCCAGCAGCTTAGGTCCGCGGGGGGGTCTCTACGAGCAGTACTTC

v_call: TRBV7-2
j_call: TRBJ1-1
clone_size: NA
d_call: NA
cdr3_aa: CASSLSRGNMNTEAFF
cdr3_nt: TGTGCCAGCAGCTTAAGCCGGGGGAATATGAACACTGAAGCTTTCTTT

v_call: TRBV6-5
j_call: TRBJ2-7
clone_size: NA
d_call: TRBD2
cdr3_aa: CASSSEAGGPDEQYF
cdr3_nt: TGTGCCAGCAGTTCCGAAGCGGGAGGGCCAGACGAGCAGTACTTC

v_call: TRBV7-9
j_call: TRBJ2-3
clone_size: NA
d_call: NA
cdr3_aa: CASSLADISGFFTDTQYF
cdr3_nt: TGTGCCAGCAGCTTAGCGGATATAAGCGGCTTCTTCACAGATACGCAGTATTTT

v_call: TRBV7-8
j_call: TRBJ1-5
clone_size: NA
d_call: NA
cdr3_aa: CASSSGLPDPGRLDYNQPQHF
cdr3_nt: TGTGCCAGCAGCTCAGGACTTCCCGATCCCGGCAGACTGGACTACAATCAGCCCCAGCATTTT

v_call: TRBV5-4
j_call: TRBJ2-7
clone_size: NA
d_call: TRBD2
cdr3_aa: CASSLGSGGNYEQYF
cdr3_nt: TGTGCCAGCAGCTTGGGAAGCGGGGGTAACTACGAGCAGTACTTC

v_call: TRBV10-3
j_call: TRBJ2-3
clone_size: NA
d_call: TRBD2
cdr3_aa: CAITPGTRYADTQYF
cdr3_nt: TGTGCCATCACCCCCGGGACTAGATACGCAGATACGCAGTATTTT

v_call: TRBV12-3/TRBV12-4
j_call: TRBJ2-5
clone_size: NA
d_call: NA
cdr3_aa: CASRRQETQYF
cdr3_nt: TGTGCCAGCCGAAGGCAAGAGACCCAGTACTTC

v_call: TRBV7-9
j_call: TRBJ2-6
clone_size: few
d_call: NA
cdr3_aa: CASSFWHSGANVLTF
cdr3_nt: TGTGCCAGCAGCTTCTGGCACTCTGGGGCCAACGTCCTGACTTTC

v_call: TRBV11-2
j_call: TRBJ2-7
clone_size: once
d_call: TRBD2
cdr3_aa: CASSGTLSGGAWEQYF
cdr3_nt: TGTGCCAGCAGCGGGACTCTGAGCGGGGGGGCCTGGGAGCAGTACTTC

v_call: TRBV11-3
j_call: TRBJ2-2
clone_size: NA
d_call: NA
cdr3_aa: CASSLAENTGELFF
cdr3_nt: TGTGCCAGCAGCTTAGCGGAGAATACGGGGGAGCTGTTTTTT

v_call: TRBV14
j_call: TRBJ2-1
clone_size: NA
d_call: TRBD1
cdr3_aa: CASRKTGGTINEQFF
cdr3_nt: TGTGCCAGCCGAAAAACAGGGGGAACTATCAATGAGCAGTTCTTC

v_call: TRBV6-6
j_call: TRBJ1-5
clone_size: NA
d_call: NA
cdr3_aa: CASSFSTQREQPQHF
cdr3_nt: TGTGCCAGCAGTTTCAGCACGCAGCGAGAGCAGCCCCAGCATTTT

v_call: TRBV9
j_call: TRBJ1-4
clone_size: NA
d_call: NA
cdr3_aa: CASSAPAPNEKLFF
cdr3_nt: TGTGCCAGCAGCGCACCGGCCCCTAATGAAAAACTGTTTTTT

v_call: TRBV29-1
j_call: TRBJ2-5
clone_size: once
d_call: TRBD2
cdr3_aa: CSVESGLDASGQETQYF
cdr3_nt: TGCAGCGTTGAGTCGGGACTAGATGCGTCGGGACAAGAGACCCAGTACTTC

v_call: TRBV20-1
j_call: TRBJ2-3
clone_size: NA
d_call: TRBD2
cdr3_aa: CSASFTIGGSTRWADTQYF
cdr3_nt: TGCAGTGCTAGTTTCACGATTGGCGGGAGCACCCGGTGGGCAGATACGCAGTATTTT

v_call: TRBV12-3/TRBV12-4
j_call: TRBJ2-7
clone_size: once
d_call: NA
cdr3_aa: CASSFGSSYEQYF
cdr3_nt: TGTGCCAGCAGTTTCGGGAGTTCCTACGAGCAGTACTTC

v_call: TRBV11-3
j_call: TRBJ2-7
clone_size: NA
d_call: NA
cdr3_aa: CASSFRAGHEAYEQYF
cdr3_nt: TGTGCCAGCAGCTTTAGGGCGGGACACGAGGCCTACGAGCAGTACTTC